These 25 T cell receptor beta chains share one sample of origin, sequenced in a study of T-cell memory formation after mild COVID-19. TCRdb reanalysed the 5' RACE reads using MiXCR and keeps one entry per CDR3 protein. The profile covers about 470,000 distinct CDR3 sequences, with 15% to 20% appearing a single time and 12% taken by the ten largest. Sequenced: PBMCs or a T cell subset sorted from them (not recorded which). These receptors all stem from an adult woman who had mild COVID-19 (a few samples of this study predate the infection). Cell type and time point are not known.

The chain has TRBV29-1 and TRBJ2-5; D call uncertain. This CDR3 is built from 11 residues. Trimming took off 7 bases at V and 0 bases at J, with 6 bases between the two ends. Germline lookup yields CDR1 SQVTM and CDR2 ANQGSEA. The CDR3 loop is CSALYQETQYF. For the CDR3, the DNA is TGCAGCGCCCTGTACCAAGAGACCCAGTACTTC. Full variable domain (rest looked up from reference TRBV29-1 and TRBJ2-5): SAVISQKPSRDICQRGTSLTIQCQVDSQVTMMFWYRQQPGQSLTLIATANQGSEATYESGFVIDKFPISRPNLTFSTLTVSNMSPEDSSIYLCSALYQETQYFGPGTRLLVL.

The V call is TRBV20-1, the J call TRBJ1-5; D gene unclear. Germline CDR1 and CDR2: DFQATT and SNEGSKA (reference sequence). The CDR3 runs to 16 residues. V was pared by 5 bases and J by 3 bases, with 20 bases between. This chain's CDR3 is CSARLPRHTDNQPQHF. In DNA, the CDR3 is TGCAGTGCTCGTCTCCCGAGACACACAGACAATCAGCCCCAGCATTTT.

This clonotype came up many times. The chain employs TRBV30 and TRBJ1-5, with TRBD1 identical over 7 bases. V was pared by 5 bases and J by 2 bases, with 3 bases of the junction left unmatched. Germline V CDR1 and CDR2: GTSNPN, SVGIG (reference sequence). This CDR3 is 13 amino acids long. The CDR3 bases are TGTGCCTGGGCCGGGACAGGCAATCAGCCCCAGCATTTT. Protein: CAWAGTGNQPQHF.

This clonotype was recorded a few times. The chain uses TRBV5-1 and TRBJ1-2, with D unresolved. Between the trimmed V and J ends, which lost 4 bases and 6 bases, there was a span of 13 bases. The CDR3 has 13 residues. Germline assignment: CDR1 SGHRS and CDR2 YFSETQ. DNA of the CDR3: TGCGCCAGCAGCCTAGACCCGGCGGATGGCTACACCTTC. This gives the protein CASSLDPADGYTF.

This clonotype turned up a few times. The chain couples TRBV20-1 to TRBJ2-3, with 10 bases lining up with TRBD1. Germline CDR1 is DFQATT and CDR2 is SNEGSKA (reference sequence). The length of the CDR3 is 14 residues. V was clipped by 5 bases and J by 5 bases; unmatched bases: 7. Here the CDR3 reads CSAAGTGAGDTQYF. The CDR3 region has the DNA TGCAGTGCTGCCGGGACAGGGGCCGGAGATACGCAGTATTTT.

This chain's CDR3 is CASSQPVGVADTQYF. The CDR3, as DNA: TGCGCCAGCAGCCAACCGGTAGGAGTGGCAGATACGCAGTATTTT. The genes are TRBV4-1 and TRBJ2-3; D is unclear. Germline CDR1 and CDR2: MGHRA and YSYEKL. The CDR3 sequence is 15 residues long. The V end was cut by 2 bases, the J end by 4 bases, with 13 bases between.

The J gene is TRBJ2-2, the V gene TRBV5-5; D not resolved. The CDR3 totals 16 residues. Between the trimmed V and J ends, which lost 0 bases and 0 bases, there was a span of 9 bases. Germline values: CDR1 SGHKS, CDR2 YYEKEE (reference sequence). CDR3 in DNA: TGTGCCAGCAGCTTGGTCCAGGCGACGAACACCGGGGAGCTGTTTTTT. Encoded protein: CASSLVQATNTGELFF.

This chain connects TRBV9 to TRBJ2-1; 9 nucleotides align to TRBD1. CDR1 SGDLS and CDR2 YYNGEE come from the germline V gene. CDR3 length: 15 amino acids. With 2 bases clipped from V and 7 bases from J, the junction kept 7 bases outside the gene matches. CDR3 in DNA: TGTGCCAGCAGCGTTGAAGGACAGGGGAGAAATGAGCAGTTCTTC. This encodes CASSVEGQGRNEQFF.

The sample holds many counts of this clonotype. The rearrangement uses TRBV9 and TRBJ2-5; D possibly corresponds to TRBD2 (7 bases). Germline-derived CDR1 and CDR2 are SGDLS and YYNGEE. This CDR3 has 14 amino acids. The V and J ends lost 1 base and 4 bases respectively, with 11 bases between them. The DNA of the CDR3 is TGTGCCAGCAGCGTAAGGGGGAGGGGAGAGACCCAGTACTTC. Translated, it gives CASSVRGRGETQYF.

This clonotype showed up just a few times. This chain links TRBV29-1 with TRBJ2-3; D call uncertain. The V end was cut by 3 bases, the J end by 8 bases, with 15 bases between. The CDR3 runs 13 residues. Germline loops: CDR1 SQVTM, CDR2 ANQGSEA. CDR3 in amino acids: CSVEYSGDGTQYF. CDR3 nucleotide sequence: TGCAGCGTTGAGTACTCCGGCGATGGTACGCAGTATTTT.

This clonotype was picked up a small number of times. V gene TRBV19 combines with J gene TRBJ2-5; TRBD2 aligns across 10 bases. CDR1 LNHDA and CDR2 SQIVND come from the germline V gene (reference sequence). The CDR3 length is 22 residues. V lost 10 bases and J lost 0; bases outside the gene matches: 29. The DNA of the CDR3 is TGTGCCACGCCTGATGTGCCAGTATGCGCTAGCGGGAGAGGAAGGGACCAAGAGACCCAGTACTTC. Translating it yields CATPDVPVCASGRGRDQETQYF.

In this sample, this clonotype turned up a few times. The chain has TRBV12-3 or TRBV12-4 and TRBJ2-5; 10 nucleotides match TRBD2. The CDR3 is made up of 14 amino acids. V trimming: 6 bases; J trimming: 4 bases; junction bases outside the gene matches: 5. The CDR3 DNA reads as TGTGCCAGCAGCCCAGCGGGAGGGGCAGAGACCCAGTACTTC. Protein sequence: CASSPAGGAETQYF.

This clonotype was counted only a few times. This rearrangement joins TRBV5-4 to TRBJ1-2; possibly TRBD1 for D (5 bases). V shed 0 bases and J shed 7 bases, with 10 bases lying between them. CDR3 length equals 13 residues. The V gene's germline CDR1 is SGHNT and CDR2 YYREEE (reference sequence). This CDR3 is CASSLVEGFGYTF. Written as DNA, the CDR3 is TGTGCCAGCAGCTTGGTGGAGGGGTTTGGCTACACCTTC. Full variable domain (missing parts from reference TRBV5-4 and TRBJ1-2): ETGVTQSPTHLIKTRGQQVTLRCSSQSGHNTVSWYQQALGQGPQFIFQYYREEENGRGNFPPRFSGLQFPNYSSELNVNALELDDSALYLCASSLVEGFGYTFGSGTRLTVV.

V gene TRBV2 combines with J gene TRBJ2-1; TRBD2 matches at 10 bases. The CDR3 sequence is 15 residues long. Germline assignment: CDR1 SNHLY and CDR2 FYNNEI. V lost 5 bases, J lost 7 bases, and 8 bases stayed unmatched. CDR3 protein: CASSRASGRFNEQFF. CDR3 nucleotides: TGTGCCAGCAGTAGGGCTAGCGGGAGATTTAATGAGCAGTTCTTC.

This sequence joins TRBV12-3 or TRBV12-4 and TRBJ2-7, with TRBD2 matching 10 bases. The CDR3 consists of 14 residues. J gave up 3 bases and V 6 bases, and 5 bases lay outside the gene matches. DNA of the CDR3: TGTGCCAGCAGCAAGCGGGAGGGCCACTACGAGCAGTACTTC. Its translation is CASSKREGHYEQYF.

In its sample, this clonotype was seen a few times. V usage is TRBV19 and J usage is TRBJ1-5; TRBD1 aligns across 7 bases. Per germline, CDR1 LNHDA and CDR2 SQIVND (reference sequence). CDR3 size: 16 residues. V was clipped by 4 bases and J by 2 bases; unmatched bases: 8. The CDR3 coding sequence is TGTGCCAGTAGTAACCTCTGGGACAGCCGCAATCAGCCCCAGCATTTT. Its translation: CASSNLWDSRNQPQHF.

Turning to this clonotype: A read error may be the cause here, since a much bigger clone is one base away. The chain is built from TRBV7-8 and TRBJ2-2; D is uncertain. The CDR3 is 12 residues long. V lost 6 bases, J lost 3 bases, and 5 bases lay in between. Germline CDR1 reads SGHVS; CDR2 reads FQNEAQ. For the CDR3, the DNA is TGTGCCAGCAGGTGGGACACCGGGGAGCTGTTTTTT. Amino acids: CASRWDTGELFF.

This clonotype has a handful of counts. The chain joins TRBV24-1 to TRBJ1-2; D is ambiguous. This CDR3 is built from 14 residues. Trimming pared 9 bases from V and 1 base from J, leaving 14 bases between. Germline CDR1 reads KGHDR; CDR2 reads SFDVKD. This CDR3 reads CATQDEGGNYGYTF. The CDR3 nucleotides read TGTGCCACCCAAGATGAGGGCGGTAACTATGGCTACACCTTC.

V is TRBV7-6 and J is TRBJ2-3, with TRBD2 matching 9 bases. The CDR3 has 16 residues. V was clipped by 2 bases and J by 7 bases; unmatched bases: 10. Per germline, CDR1 SGHVS and CDR2 FNYEAQ. CDR3 protein: CASSLFGGGAEYTQYF. CDR3 DNA sequence: TGTGCCAGCAGCTTATTCGGCGGGGGGGCCGAGTATACGCAGTATTTT. Full variable domain (remainder filled in from reference TRBV7-6 and TRBJ2-3): GAGVSQSPRYKVTKRGQDVALRCDPISGHVSLYWYRQALGQGPEFLTYFNYEAQQDKSGLPNDRFSAERPEGSISTLTIQRTEQRDSAMYRCASSLFGGGAEYTQYFGPGTRLTVL.

The J gene is TRBJ2-2, the V gene TRBV11-3; 8 nucleotides agree with TRBD2. The V segment lost 8 bases and the J segment 7 bases; nucleotides outside the gene matches: 9. This CDR3 is built from 14 residues. Germline assignment: CDR1 SGHNT and CDR2 YENEEA. The CDR3 DNA reads as TGTGCCAGCCGCTCCCGGGGGGGTCACGGGGAGCTGTTTTTT. Encoded protein: CASRSRGGHGELFF. The full variable domain, rest sourced from reference TRBV11-3 and TRBJ2-2, is EAGVVQSPRYKIIEKKQPVAFWCNPISGHNTLYWYLQNLGQGPELLIRYENEEAVDDSQLPKDRFSAERLKGVDSTLKIQPAELGDSAVYLCASRSRGGHGELFFGEGSRLTVL.

This chain links TRBV4-1 with TRBJ2-7, with a possible D match to TRBD2 (5 bases). This CDR3 is 14 amino acids long. Per germline, CDR1 MGHRA and CDR2 YSYEKL. V lost 0 bases to trimming and J lost 2 bases, with 8 bases between them. CDR3 sequence: CASSQDSGTYEQYF. The CDR3 bases are TGCGCCAGCAGCCAAGATTCCGGGACCTACGAGCAGTACTTC.

The chain is built from TRBV6-1 and TRBJ1-5; D remains ambiguous. Germline CDR1 and CDR2: MNHNS and SASEGT. The CDR3 is 13 amino acids. Deletions cut 6 bases from V and 5 bases from J, with 11 bases between. The CDR3 coding sequence is TGTGCCAGCAGAGTCCCCGGAGATCAGCCCCAGCATTTT. This translates into CASRVPGDQPQHF.

This clonotype appeared many times. The genes are TRBV12-3 or TRBV12-4 and TRBJ1-6; D is possibly TRBD1 (6 bases). This CDR3 has 14 residues. V dropped 6 bases and J dropped 4 bases, with 10 bases sitting between them. For the CDR3, the DNA is TGTGCCAGCAGCCCAGGACAGTATAATTCACCCCTCCACTTT. This encodes CASSPGQYNSPLHF.

This clonotype occurred many times. The chain uses TRBV3-1 and TRBJ2-2; D is unclear. The CDR3 is 16 residues long. V was cut by 4 bases and J by 5 bases, with 17 bases left in between. Looked up from germline, CDR1 is LGHDT and CDR2 is YNNKEL (reference sequence). In nucleotides, the CDR3 is TGTGCCAGCAGCCCGCCGGGCCTCGTCGGGACCGGGGAGCTGTTTTTT. It specifies CASSPPGLVGTGELFF.

V and J are TRBV7-6 and TRBJ2-5, with D perhaps TRBD1 or TRBD2 (5 bases each). The V gene's germline CDR1 is SGHVS and CDR2 FNYEAQ. CDR3 length: 16 residues. Trimming cost V 4 bases and J 3 bases, with 18 bases left between them. The CDR3 here is CASSSQRDHGKETQYF. In nucleotides, the CDR3 is TGTGCCAGCAGCTCACAGAGGGACCATGGGAAAGAGACCCAGTACTTC.